These T cell receptor beta chains were read from a single sample in a study of human T cells and chemical hapten exposure. TCRdb used MiXCR to reprocess the RACE reads, holding one entry per CDR3 protein. Of roughly 380,000 distinct CDR3 sequences listed, approximately 4.4% are singletons. The sample was whole blood, taken in connection with sensitization to the hapten diphenylcyclopropenone (DPC). The receptors originated from a woman between 50 and 59 years old with alopecia areata. Some clones in this sample may be carry-over from other donors' samples. The CDR3 runs from the conserved cysteine through the conserved F or W. The order of the fields is J gene, clone size, V gene, D gene, CDR3 DNA, CDR3 protein. A D gene is named only where the DNA matches it firmly. Not every row has a clone size; where given, it reads once, few, many or a size class.

TRBJ2-3 NA TRBV20-1 TRBD2 TGCAGTGCTAGGCCGAGCGGGGGCTTAGGGGATACGCAGTATTTT CSARPSGGLGDTQYF
TRBJ2-5 NA TRBV12-3/TRBV12-4 NA TGTGCCAGCAGTGTTACCCCGAGCGAGACCCAGTACTTC CASSVTPSETQYF
TRBJ1-5 many TRBV4-2 TRBD1 TGTGCCAGCAGCCGCGACCGGGACAGCGATCAGCCCCAGCATTTT CASSRDRDSDQPQHF
TRBJ1-1 many TRBV29-1 NA TGCAGCGTTGATTGGGGGATTGGCACTGAAGCTTTCTTT CSVDWGIGTEAFF
TRBJ1-2 once TRBV6-1 TRBD1 TGTGCCTCACGGGACAGCCGCACCTATGGCGACACCTTC CASRDSRTYGDTF
TRBJ2-2 NA TRBV5-4 NA TGTGCCAGCAGACAGTCCGGACGGGTGAACACCGGGGAGCTGTTTTTT CASRQSGRVNTGELFF
TRBJ1-2 many TRBV6-5 NA TGTGCCAGCAGTTACGTTGGGGGGGACTATGGCTACACCTTC CASSYVGGDYGYTF
TRBJ1-4 many TRBV2 TRBD1 TGTGCCAGCAGGGTAGGCCTGACAGGGCCAAATGAAAAACTGTTTTTT CASRVGLTGPNEKLFF
TRBJ1-2 many TRBV6-5 NA TGTGCCAGCAGTCAACTTAACTATGGCTACACCTTC CASSQLNYGYTF
TRBJ2-3 many TRBV7-3 TRBD2 TGTGCCAGCAGCTTAAGGGAGCGGGGGGCGGGCACAGATACGCAGTATTTT CASSLRERGAGTDTQYF
TRBJ2-7 many TRBV5-5 NA TGTGCCAGCAGCCCGTACTCCACCGCCTACGAGCAGTACTTC CASSPYSTAYEQYF
TRBJ1-5 many TRBV7-2 TRBD1 TGTGCCAGCAGCCTGACAGGGAAGCGGGATCAGCCCCAGCATTTT CASSLTGKRDQPQHF
TRBJ2-1 few TRBV4-2 NA TGTGCCAGCCTTGGTTCAGGGTACAGGGAGCAGTTCTTC CASLGSGYREQFF
TRBJ1-5 many TRBV6-2/TRBV6-3 NA TGTGCCAGCAGTTACTTACAGCCAAATCAGCCCCAGCATTTT CASSYLQPNQPQHF
TRBJ2-1 few TRBV6-6 NA TGTGCCAGCAGTCCCTACTTATACAATGAGCAGTTCTTC CASSPYLYNEQFF
TRBJ2-1 few TRBV29-1 NA TGCAGCGTTGGATCGGCAGGGCTGTCCTACAATGAGCAGTTCTTC CSVGSAGLSYNEQFF
TRBJ2-2 NA TRBV29-1 NA TGCAGCGTGCCAAATCCGGGGCGCACCGGGGAGCTGTTTTTT CSVPNPGRTGELFF
TRBJ1-1 few TRBV12-3/TRBV12-4 TRBD1 TGTGCCAGCAGCCAGGACAGGCCCAACTTAGAAGCTTTCTTT CASSQDRPNLEAFF
TRBJ2-5 NA TRBV20-1 TRBD1 TGCAGTGCTAGAGATTTTGGGCAGGGGGTCCAAGAGACCCAGTACTTC CSARDFGQGVQETQYF
TRBJ2-7 many TRBV27 NA TGTGCCAGCACCCCGAGGGGAGGCAATGCCTACGAGCAGTACTTC CASTPRGGNAYEQYF
TRBJ1-4 many TRBV7-2 NA TGTGCCAGCAGCTTACAGTTGGCTAATGAAAAACTGTTTTTT CASSLQLANEKLFF
TRBJ2-7 NA TRBV28 NA TGTGCCAGCAAGGGCAGCCACGAGCAGTACTTC CASKGSHEQYF
TRBJ1-2 NA TRBV12-3/TRBV12-4 TRBD1 TGTGCCAGCAGTTTAACCCGACAGGGGACGGAGCACTATGGCTACACCTTC CASSLTRQGTEHYGYTF
TRBJ1-6 NA TRBV7-9 NA TGTGCCAGCAGTTTCGACAGAGGGAATTCACCCCTCCACTTT CASSFDRGNSPLHF
TRBJ2-7 NA TRBV27 TRBD1 TGTGCCAGCAAACGATGGGGACAGGAGGAGCAGTACTTC CASKRWGQEEQYF
TRBJ1-1 few TRBV20-1 NA TGCAGTGCTAGTCGGGGACGCACTGAAGCTTTCTTT CSASRGRTEAFF
TRBJ1-2 many TRBV20-1 NA TGCAGTGCTAGGACCACCACGGGGCCTAGGGATGGCTACACCTTC CSARTTTGPRDGYTF
TRBJ1-1 many TRBV29-1 NA TGCAGCGGGGGCACTGAAGCTTTCTTT CSGGTEAFF
TRBJ2-3 NA TRBV20-1 TRBD2 TGCAGTACCTTAGCGGGGGCCGCAGATACGCAGTATTTT CSTLAGAADTQYF
TRBJ2-1 few TRBV28 NA TGTGCCAGCAGTCCCCAGGGCGGGGTCTACAATGAGCAGTTCTTC CASSPQGGVYNEQFF
TRBJ2-7 many TRBV28 TRBD1 TGTGCCAGCATGAGCCGGGACAGCTACGAGCAGTACTTC CASMSRDSYEQYF
TRBJ2-4 many TRBV29-1 TRBD2 TGCAGCGCCCGACTAGCGGGCAAAAACATTCAGTACTTC CSARLAGKNIQYF
TRBJ1-5 many TRBV5-1 NA TGCGCCAGCAGCTCCGGGCCTGCTGGGGATCAGCCCCAGCATTTT CASSSGPAGDQPQHF
TRBJ2-5 once TRBV18 NA TGTGCCAGCTCACCACCGGCAGGGGAGGCAGAGACCCAGTACTTC CASSPPAGEAETQYF
TRBJ2-1 many TRBV7-9 NA TGTGCCAGCAGCTCTAGTACTAGCAGACGATACAATGAGCAGTTCTTC CASSSSTSRRYNEQFF
TRBJ2-3 many TRBV7-2 TRBD2 TGTGCCGGGGCTGGCGGGAGGGCCGGTACGCAGTATTTT CAGAGGRAGTQYF
TRBJ2-3 many TRBV7-7 TRBD1 TGTGCCAGCAGCGGGACAGCCACAGATACGCAGTATTTT CASSGTATDTQYF
TRBJ1-4 few TRBV27 NA TGTGCCAGCAGTTTGGCGGGGGGGAATGAAAAACTGTTTTTT CASSLAGGNEKLFF
TRBJ2-1 NA TRBV7-2 NA TGTGCCAGCAGCTTTCCCTACCGGAATGAGCAGTTCTTC CASSFPYRNEQFF
TRBJ2-5 many TRBV20-1 TRBD2 TGCAGTGCTAGCTATCCGGGACTAGCGATGCAAGAGACCCAGTACTTC CSASYPGLAMQETQYF
TRBJ1-2 many TRBV29-1 TRBD1 TGCAGCGTGAACAGGGGGCAAAACTATGGCTACACCTTC CSVNRGQNYGYTF
TRBJ2-4 many TRBV5-1 NA TGCGCCAGCAGCTTGGATGCCAAAAACATTCAGTACTTC CASSLDAKNIQYF
TRBJ1-5 many TRBV20-1 NA TGCAGTGCTAGCAAGGATAGCAATCAGCCCCAGCATTTT CSASKDSNQPQHF
TRBJ2-5 few TRBV3-1 TRBD2 TGTGCCAGCAGCCAAGATCCAGCGGGAGATATAGAGACCCAGTACTTC CASSQDPAGDIETQYF
TRBJ1-6 many TRBV15 NA TGTGCCACCAGCAGAGATCCCACCGGGAATTCACCCCTCCACTTT CATSRDPTGNSPLHF
TRBJ1-1 many TRBV7-9 TRBD1 TGTGCCAGCAGATATGACAGGGAGGGGACTGAAGCTTTCTTT CASRYDREGTEAFF
TRBJ2-7 many TRBV20-1 NA TGCAGTGCTAGAGATAGGGCGGGTCTATACTACGAGCAGTACTTC CSARDRAGLYYEQYF
TRBJ1-5 NA TRBV12-3/TRBV12-4 TRBD1 TGTGCCAGCACTGACAGGGCAGGGGGGCCGCCCCAGCATTTT CASTDRAGGPPQHF
TRBJ1-5 NA TRBV3-1 TRBD1 TGTGCCAGCAGCCATGGGGACAGGGGGCTTGGGCAGCCCCAGCATTTT CASSHGDRGLGQPQHF
TRBJ2-7 many TRBV6-1 TRBD1 TGTGCCAGCAGTGAAGGATGGAGGGACAGGGGACTGTACGAGCAGTACTTC CASSEGWRDRGLYEQYF
TRBJ1-1 many TRBV2 NA TGTGCCAGCAGTGAGCCAGCAGGGTCTGAAGCTTTCTTT CASSEPAGSEAFF
TRBJ2-3 NA TRBV20-1 NA TGCAGTGCTGGTCGGGCGGCCGGCACAGATACGCAGTATTTT CSAGRAAGTDTQYF